These T cell receptor delta chains were read from a single sample in a study of γδ T cells in repeated Plasmodium falciparum infection. TCRdb ran CATT on the multiplex PCR reads. The repertoire has tens of thousands of delta-chain clones, under 1.5% of them found once; the top ten carry over 8%. Input material: gamma-delta T cells from blood. The receptors were gathered from a pool of human donors (malaria-infected and uninfected, not separated). Both conserved end residues are part of each CDR3. D genes are given only for firm matches. Clone sizes are shown as once, few, many or a size class.

many | TRDJ1 | TRDD3 | TRDV1 | TGTGCTCTTGGGGAAAGGGCCCCAAACTATACGGCGTACTGGGGGATCGGGGACACCGATAAACTCATCTTT | CALGERAPNYTAYWGIGDTDKLIF
many | TRDJ1 | . | TRDV1 | TGTGCTCTTGGGGAACACAAGAGCCATTCAGCCCTCCCTCTTGAGGGATGGACCGATAAACTCATCTTT | CALGEHKSHSALPLEGWTDKLIF
many | TRDJ1 | . | TRDV1 | TGTGCTCTTGGGGTCCCGGAGTCTTTCGATAAACTCATCTTT | CALGVPESFDKLIF
many | TRDJ1 | . | TRDV1 | TGTGCTCTTGGGGTCCGAGATAAACTCATCTTT | CALGVRDKLIF
many | TRDJ1 | TRDD3 | TRDV1 | TGTGCTCTTGGGGAGTGCTTTCCTTCTCTCACTGGGGGATACGCTAAACTCATCTTT | CALGECFPSLTGGYAKLIF
many | TRDJ1 | TRDD2 | TRDV1 | TGTGCTCTTGGGGCCCGCCTTCCTACGTGGGGGGTGTACACCGATAAACTCATCTTT | CALGARLPTWGVYTDKLIF
many | TRDJ2 | TRDD3 | TRDV3 | TGTGCCTTTACCTTCTTTCCTAACCGGGGGATAATGCCTTTGACAGCACAACTCTTCTTT | CAFTFFPNRGIMPLTAQLFF
large | TRDJ1 | TRDD3 | TRDV2 | TGTGCCTGTGACCTACTGGGGGTTCTCACCGATAAACTCATCTTT | CACDLLGVLTDKLIF
many | TRDJ1 | TRDD3 | TRDV1 | TGTGCTCTTGGGGAACTACCTAGCTACTGGGGGATACGACTCATCTTT | CALGELPSYWGIRLIF
many | TRDJ4 | . | TRDV1 | TGTGCTCTTGGGGAAGGCTTCTCCCGCCTTCCTACGGGGGGATACGGTCCCCTGATCTTT | CALGEGFSRLPTGGYGPLIF
many | TRDJ1 | TRDD3 | TRDV2 | TGTGCCTGTGACAGTCTGGGGGATACCGGGACCGATAAACTCATCTTT | CACDSLGDTGTDKLIF
many | TRDJ1 | TRDD3 | TRDV1 | TGTGCTCTTGGGGAACCGGGGGATACGCTACCGTACACCGATAAACTCATCTTT | CALGEPGDTLPYTDKLIF
many | TRDJ1 | TRDD2 | TRDV1 | TGTGCTCTTGGGGCCTTCCTCGGGTACACCGATAAACTCATCTTT | CALGAFLGYTDKLIF